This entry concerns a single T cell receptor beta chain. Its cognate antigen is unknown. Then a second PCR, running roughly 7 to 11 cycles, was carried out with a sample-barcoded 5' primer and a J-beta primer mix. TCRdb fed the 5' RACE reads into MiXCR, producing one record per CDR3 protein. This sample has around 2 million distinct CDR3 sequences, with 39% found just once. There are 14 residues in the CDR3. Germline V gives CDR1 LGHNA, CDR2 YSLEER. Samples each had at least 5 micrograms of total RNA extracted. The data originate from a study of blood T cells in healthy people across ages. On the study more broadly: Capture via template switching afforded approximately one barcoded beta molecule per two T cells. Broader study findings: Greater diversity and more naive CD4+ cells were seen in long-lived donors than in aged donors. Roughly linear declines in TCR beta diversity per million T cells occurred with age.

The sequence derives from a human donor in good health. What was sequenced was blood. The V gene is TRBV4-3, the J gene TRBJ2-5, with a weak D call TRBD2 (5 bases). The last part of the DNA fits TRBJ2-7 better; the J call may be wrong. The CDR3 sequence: CASSPVLGIYEQYF. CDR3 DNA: TGCGCCAGCAGCCCAGTCCTCGGGATCTACGAGCAGTACTTC.